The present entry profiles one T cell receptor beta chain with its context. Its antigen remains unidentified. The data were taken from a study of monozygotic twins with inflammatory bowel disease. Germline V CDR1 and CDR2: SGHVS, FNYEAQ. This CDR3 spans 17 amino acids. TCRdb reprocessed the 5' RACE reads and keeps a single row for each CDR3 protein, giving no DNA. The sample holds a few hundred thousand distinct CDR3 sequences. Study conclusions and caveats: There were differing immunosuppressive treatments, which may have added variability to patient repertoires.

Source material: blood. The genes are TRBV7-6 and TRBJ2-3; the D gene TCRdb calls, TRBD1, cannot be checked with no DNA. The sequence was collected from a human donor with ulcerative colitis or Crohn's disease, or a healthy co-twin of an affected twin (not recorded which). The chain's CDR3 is CASSLGARGDFTDTQYF.